Sequencing of this T cell receptor beta chain was carried out in a study of cytomegalovirus exposure and HLA in healthy donors. On this clone: Its target is not known.

V lost 8 bases and J lost 5; bases outside the gene matches: 8. Per the germline V gene, CDR1 is MNHEY and CDR2 is SVGAGI. The CDR3 is 14 residues long. Points from the study as a whole: TCR beta V- and J-gene trimming, according to a later analysis, was linked to a missense DCLRE1C variant. Sequencing depth roughly uniform across donors was assumed in presence/absence analyses.

The PCR had 60 Vbeta and 13 Jbeta primers. Assay used: immunoSEQ multiplex PCR; TCRdb lists only in-frame clones, some missing. The sample contains fewer than 150,000 clones, roughly 80% of which appear only once. The sequence came from a man in his fifties or sixties in good health and CMV-seropositive. This chain uses TRBV6-5 with TRBJ1-4; 7 bases fit TRBD1. The sequenced sample was PBMCs. CDR3 in DNA: TGTGCCAGCGCACAGACAGGGCCCAATGAAAAACTGTTTTTT. Translating it yields CASAQTGPNEKLFF.